These 20 T cell receptor beta chains originate from one sample sequenced in a study of blood T cell repertoires in COVID-19. Clones were read by immunoSEQ multiplex PCR, and TCRdb kept only the in-frame ones, dropping some. Altogether about 370,000 clones are present, around 87% being singletons, with the ten largest covering less than 11%. Source material: peripheral blood. All receptors derive from a woman aged 25 to 45 with COVID-19, enrolled during active disease.

CDR3 loop: CASSRSGPYEQYF. CDR3 DNA: TGCGCCAGCAGCCGTAGCGGTCCCTACGAGCAGTACTTC. V gene TRBV4-1 combines with J gene TRBJ2-7; D is perhaps TRBD2 (6 bases). This CDR3 comprises 13 residues. The V gene's germline CDR1 is MGHRA and CDR2 YSYEKL. V was trimmed by 4 bases and J by 2 bases, leaving 9 bases between them.

Points on this clone: Other DNA sequences in the sample encode the same CDR3. The CDR3 protein is CAWSVRGDTQYF. The CDR3 coding sequence is TGTGCCTGGAGTGTTAGAGGAGATACGCAGTATTTT. The chain is built from TRBV30 and TRBJ2-3; D is uncertain. Trimming took 0 bases from V and 5 from J, leaving 6 bases between them. Germline V gene sequence: CDR1 GTSNPN, CDR2 SVGIG (reference sequence). The CDR3 has 12 residues.

This clone was observed once. The V gene is TRBV6-2 or TRBV6-3, the J gene TRBJ2-2, with no clear D. V was pared by 2 bases and J by 5 bases, with 12 bases between. The CDR3 loop spans 15 amino acids. Germline V gene lookup returns CDR1 MNHEY and CDR2 SVGEGT. The CDR3 coding sequence is TGTGCCAGCAGTTACGGCAGTGATTTGACCGGGGAGCTGTTTTTT. Translating gives CASSYGSDLTGELFF.

The chain has TRBV29-1 and TRBJ2-2, with 9 bases fitting TRBD1. With 6 bases clipped from V and 4 bases from J, the junction kept 3 bases outside the gene matches. The germline V gene encodes CDR1 SQVTM and CDR2 ANQGSEA. This CDR3 is 13 amino acids long. Written as DNA, the CDR3 is TGCAGCGTGGGGACAGGGCTCACCGGGGAGCTGTTTTTT. It codes for CSVGTGLTGELFF.

This chain uses TRBV3-1 (or the pseudogene TRBV3-2) with TRBJ1-3, with 8 nucleotides matching TRBD1. The germline V gene encodes CDR1 LGHDT and CDR2 YNNKEL (reference sequence). V lost 2 bases and J lost 0; bases outside the gene matches: 3. The CDR3 consists of 16 residues. Written as DNA, the CDR3 is TGTGCCAGCAGCCAAAAAACAGGGGGCTCTGGAAACACCATATATTTT. Translation gives CASSQKTGGSGNTIYF.

CDR3 coding DNA: TGTGCCAGCACCCCAAACCTGGGTAGCGGCACAGATACGCAGTATTTT. Translating it yields CASTPNLGSGTDTQYF. This sequence joins TRBV11-2 and TRBJ2-3, with a possible D match to TRBD2 (5 bases). V gave up 7 bases and J gave up 1 base, with 18 bases separating them. The CDR3 runs 16 residues. The V gene's germline CDR1 is SGHAT and CDR2 FQNNGV.

The gene calls are TRBV3-1 (or the pseudogene TRBV3-2) and TRBJ2-4; TRBD2 aligns across 7 bases. Germline V gene sequence: CDR1 LGHDT, CDR2 YNNKEL (reference sequence). V dropped 3 bases and J dropped 4; count of bases not matched to a gene: 3. The CDR3 sequence is 14 residues long. CDR3 DNA sequence: TGTGCCAGCAGCCAGGCGGGAGTGAAAAACATTCAGTACTTC. This gives the protein CASSQAGVKNIQYF.

In regard to this clone: The sample contains more than one DNA sequence encoding this CDR3. The chain links TRBV10-1 to TRBJ2-1; 9 bases are shared with TRBD2. CDR1 WNHNN and CDR2 SYGVQD come from the germline V gene (reference sequence). V shed 3 bases and J 6 bases; nucleotides not matched to a gene: 6. CDR3 length: 15 amino acids. CDR3 sequence: CASSEGLAGFNEQFF. As DNA, the CDR3 is TGCGCCAGCAGTGAAGGGCTAGCGGGATTCAATGAGCAGTTCTTC.

The rearrangement links TRBV2 to TRBJ2-1; 10 bases match TRBD2. V lost 4 bases, J lost 4 bases, and 10 bases stayed unmatched. The CDR3 totals 17 residues. Germline values: CDR1 SNHLY, CDR2 FYNNEI. CDR3 amino acids: CASSGIKAGGPYNEQFF. The DNA for the CDR3 is TGTGCCAGCAGTGGTATCAAAGCGGGAGGGCCTTACAATGAGCAGTTCTTC.

J is TRBJ2-7 and V is TRBV10-1; 7 bases are a match to TRBD1. CDR3 length: 15 amino acids. The germline CDR1 and CDR2 sequences are WNHNN and SYGVQD (reference sequence). J lost 3 bases, V lost 4 bases, and 9 bases had no gene match. As DNA, the CDR3 is TGCGCCAGCAGTGGAACGACAGGGCTTGACTACGAGCAGTACTTC. This codes for CASSGTTGLDYEQYF.

In its sample, this clone was seen many times. The chain combines TRBV5-6 with TRBJ2-5; D may be TRBD2 (6 bases). V was shortened by 0 bases and J by 1 base, with 13 bases between the two germline ends. The length of the CDR3 is 16 residues. Germline values: CDR1 SGHDT, CDR2 YYEEEE. CDR3 coding DNA: TGTGCCAGCAGCTTGGCCGCGGGAACTGCCCAAGAGACCCAGTACTTC. Its protein product is CASSLAAGTAQETQYF.

CDR3 protein: CASSSAGPPLNEQFF. CDR3 nucleotides: TGTGCCAGCAGTTCAGCGGGACCCCCTCTGAATGAGCAGTTCTTC. V usage is TRBV27 and J usage is TRBJ2-1; 7 positions agree with TRBD2. Germline CDR1 reads MNHEY; CDR2 reads SMNVEV (reference sequence). The length of the CDR3 is 15 residues. V was clipped by 4 bases and J by 7 bases; unmatched bases: 10.

Only a few counts were recorded for this clone. CDR3 coding DNA: TGTGCCAGCAGCCAAGATCGCAGTAGCTCTACCTACGAGCAGTACTTC. Translated, it gives CASSQDRSSSTYEQYF. The V gene is TRBV4-2, the J gene TRBJ2-7; D gene uncertain. Trimming took off 0 bases at V and 2 bases at J, with 14 bases between the two ends. CDR3 size: 16 residues. Germline loops: CDR1 LGHNA, CDR2 YNFKEQ.

The genes are TRBV7-9 and TRBJ1-5, with a possible D match to TRBD1 (6 bases). This CDR3 has 12 residues. V shed 8 bases and J shed 4 bases, with 9 bases lying between them. Germline-derived CDR1 and CDR2 are SEHNR and FQNEAQ (reference sequence). The CDR3 reads CASGQINQPQHF. The CDR3 DNA is TGTGCCAGCGGACAGATTAATCAGCCCCAGCATTTT. Full variable domain (remainder filled in from reference TRBV7-9 and TRBJ1-5): DTGVSQNPRHKITKRGQNVTFRCDPISEHNRLYWYRQTLGQGPEFLTYFQNEAQLEKSRLLSDRFSAERPKGSFSTLEIQRTEQGDSAMYLCASGQINQPQHFGDGTRLSIL.

In this sample, this clone turned up a few times. The V call is TRBV28, the J call TRBJ2-7; 9 bases match TRBD1. The CDR3 totals 14 residues. V lost 6 bases, J lost 3 bases, and 6 bases stayed unmatched. The V gene's germline CDR1 is MDHEN and CDR2 SYDVKM. CDR3 in DNA: TGTGCCAGCAGCGGGACAGGGATAGTCTACGAGCAGTACTTC. Protein: CASSGTGIVYEQYF. Filled out from reference TRBV28 and TRBJ2-7, the complete variable domain reads DVKVTQSSRYLVKRTGEKVFLECVQDMDHENMFWYRQDPGLGLRLIYFSYDVKMKEKGDIPEGYSVSREKKERFSLILESASTNQTSMYLCASSGTGIVYEQYFGPGTRLTVT.

The V and J genes are TRBV9 and TRBJ2-3; 8 nucleotides match TRBD2. CDR1 and CDR2 (germline): SGDLS, YYNGEE. J gave up 2 bases and V 0 bases, and 8 bases lay outside the gene matches. The CDR3 is made up of 17 amino acids. The CDR3 is CASSVEGLAGITDTQYF. CDR3 coding DNA: TGTGCCAGCAGCGTAGAGGGATTAGCGGGAATCACAGATACGCAGTATTTT.

The chain uses TRBV13 and TRBJ2-3, with a possible D match to TRBD2 (6 bases). The CDR3 sequence is 16 residues long. Looked up from germline, CDR1 is PRHDT and CDR2 is FYEKMQ (reference sequence). V was pared by 2 bases and J by 0 bases, with 12 bases between. CDR3 loop: CASSLSRELSTDTQYF. The CDR3 DNA reads as TGTGCCAGCAGCTTAAGTCGGGAGTTAAGCACAGATACGCAGTATTTT.

This rearrangement joins TRBV6-5 to TRBJ2-3, with TRBD2 as a possible D gene (5 bases). Germline-derived CDR1 and CDR2 are MNHEY and SVGAGI. This CDR3 has 13 amino acids. Trimming removed 4 bases at V and 7 bases at J, with 12 bases between. CDR3 coding DNA: TGTGCCAGCAGTTCCGGGATGGTGAATACGCAGTATTTT. As protein: CASSSGMVNTQYF.

The V gene is TRBV10-1, the J gene TRBJ2-3, with D tentatively TRBD2 (6 bases). The CDR3 contains 15 residues. V was trimmed by 3 bases and J by 0 bases, leaving 10 bases between them. Germline V gives CDR1 WNHNN, CDR2 SYGVQD (reference sequence). The CDR3 spells CASSDGRGSTDTQYF. The CDR3 DNA sequence: TGCGCCAGCAGTGACGGACGGGGGAGCACAGATACGCAGTATTTT.

This clone showed up many times. The rearrangement joins TRBV4-1 to TRBJ1-5, with D possibly being TRBD1 (6 bases). Germline values: CDR1 MGHRA, CDR2 YSYEKL. CDR3 length equals 15 residues. V was cut by 2 bases and J by 2 bases, with 10 bases left in between. The CDR3 sequence: CASSQTRQGNQPQHF. The CDR3 region has the DNA TGCGCCAGCAGCCAAACGAGACAGGGCAATCAGCCCCAGCATTTT.